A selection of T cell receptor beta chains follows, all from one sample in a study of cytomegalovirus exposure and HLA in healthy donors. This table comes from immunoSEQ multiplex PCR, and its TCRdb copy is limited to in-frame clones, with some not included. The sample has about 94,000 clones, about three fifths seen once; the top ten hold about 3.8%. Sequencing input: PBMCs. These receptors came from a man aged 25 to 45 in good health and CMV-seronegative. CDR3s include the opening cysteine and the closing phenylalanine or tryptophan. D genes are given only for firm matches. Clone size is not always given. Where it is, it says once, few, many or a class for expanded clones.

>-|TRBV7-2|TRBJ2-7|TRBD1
TGTGCCAGCAGCAAGGGGGCAGCCTTTGAGCAGTACTTC
CASSKGAAFEQYF
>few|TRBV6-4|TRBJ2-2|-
TGTGCCAGCAGTGCGTCTACCGGGGAGCTGTTTTTT
CASSASTGELFF
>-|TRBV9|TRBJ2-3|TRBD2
TGTGCCAGCAGCGCGGTTAGCGGGGGGATCACAGATACGCAGTATTTT
CASSAVSGGITDTQYF
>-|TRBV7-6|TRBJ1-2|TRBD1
TGTGCCAGCAGTCCAGGGGGCGAAGGCTATGGCTACACCTTC
CASSPGGEGYGYTF
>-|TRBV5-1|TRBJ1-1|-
TGCGCCAGCAGCTTGGAAGGGAGAGGAATAACTGAAGCTTTCTTT
CASSLEGRGITEAFF
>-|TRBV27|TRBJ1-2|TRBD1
TGTGCCAGCAGTTTAATAGGACAGGGGATTTATGGCTACACCTTC
CASSLIGQGIYGYTF
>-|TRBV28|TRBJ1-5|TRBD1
TGTGCCAGCAGTTTAGCGCCGGGACAGGGGTATCAGCCCCAGCATTTT
CASSLAPGQGYQPQHF
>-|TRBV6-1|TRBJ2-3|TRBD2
TGTGCCAGCAGTGAAGCTTACCTAGCGGGGGGGCAAGATACGCAGTATTTT
CASSEAYLAGGQDTQYF
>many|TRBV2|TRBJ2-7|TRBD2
TGTGCCAGCAGGGGGACTAGCGGGCCTTACGAGCAGTACTTC
CASRGTSGPYEQYF
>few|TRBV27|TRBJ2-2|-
TGTGCCAGCAGTTACAGGGAGAACACCGGGGAGCTGTTTTTT
CASSYRENTGELFF
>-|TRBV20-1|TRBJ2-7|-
TGCAGTGCCGCCGCAGTCTACGAGCAGTACTTC
CSAAAVYEQYF
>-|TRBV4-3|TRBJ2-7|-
TGCGCCAGCAGCCAAGATCTCAGGTTGGGAGGCGAGCAGTACTTC
CASSQDLRLGGEQYF
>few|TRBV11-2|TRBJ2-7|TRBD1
TGTGCCAGCAGGCGGACAGGAGGCTACGAGCAGTACTTC
CASRRTGGYEQYF
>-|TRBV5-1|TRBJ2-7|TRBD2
TGCGCCAGCAGCCTACCCGGGACTAGCGGGAGCGAGCAGTACTTC
CASSLPGTSGSEQYF
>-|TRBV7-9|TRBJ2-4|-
TGTGCCAGCAGCTTAATGACAGGTCGGGCCAAAAACATTCAGTACTTC
CASSLMTGRAKNIQYF
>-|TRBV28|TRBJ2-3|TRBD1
TGTGCCAGCACTCAGTCACAGGGGTCCTTCACAGATACGCAGTATTTT
CASTQSQGSFTDTQYF
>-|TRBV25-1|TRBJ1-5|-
TGTGCCAGCAGTGAAAGCGGTAGCAATCAGCCCCAGCATTTT
CASSESGSNQPQHF